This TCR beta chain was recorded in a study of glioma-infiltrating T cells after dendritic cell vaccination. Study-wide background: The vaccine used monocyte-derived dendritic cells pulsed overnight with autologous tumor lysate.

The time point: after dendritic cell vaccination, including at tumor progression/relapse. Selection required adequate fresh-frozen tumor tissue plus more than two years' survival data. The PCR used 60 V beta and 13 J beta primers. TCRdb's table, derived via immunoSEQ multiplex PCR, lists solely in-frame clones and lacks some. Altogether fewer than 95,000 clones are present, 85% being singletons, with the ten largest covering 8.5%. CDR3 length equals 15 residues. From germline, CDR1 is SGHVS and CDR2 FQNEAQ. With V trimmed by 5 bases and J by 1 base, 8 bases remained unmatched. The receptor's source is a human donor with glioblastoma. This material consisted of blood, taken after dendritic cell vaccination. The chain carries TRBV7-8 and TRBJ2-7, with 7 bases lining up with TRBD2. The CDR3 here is CASSELRGVSYEQYF. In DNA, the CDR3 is TGTGCCAGCAGCGAACTTCGGGGGGTTTCCTACGAGCAGTACTTC.